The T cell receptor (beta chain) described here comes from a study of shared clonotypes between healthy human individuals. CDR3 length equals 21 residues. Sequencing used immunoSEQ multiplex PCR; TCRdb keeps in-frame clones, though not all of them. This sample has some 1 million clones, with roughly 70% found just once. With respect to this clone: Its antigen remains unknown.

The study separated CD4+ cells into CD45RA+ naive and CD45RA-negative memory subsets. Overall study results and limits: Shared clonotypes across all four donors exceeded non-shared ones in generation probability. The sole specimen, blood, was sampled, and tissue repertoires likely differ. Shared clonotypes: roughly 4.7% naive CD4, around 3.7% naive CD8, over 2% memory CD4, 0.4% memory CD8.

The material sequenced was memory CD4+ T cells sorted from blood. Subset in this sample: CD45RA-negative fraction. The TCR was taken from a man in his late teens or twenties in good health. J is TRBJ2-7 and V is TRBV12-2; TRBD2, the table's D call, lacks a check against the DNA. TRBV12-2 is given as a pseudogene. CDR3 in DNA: TGTGCAAGTCGATTTATACCGGGACTAGCGGGGGAGGCCTGCCAGACCTACGAGCAGTACTTC. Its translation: CASRFIPGLAGEACQTYEQYF.